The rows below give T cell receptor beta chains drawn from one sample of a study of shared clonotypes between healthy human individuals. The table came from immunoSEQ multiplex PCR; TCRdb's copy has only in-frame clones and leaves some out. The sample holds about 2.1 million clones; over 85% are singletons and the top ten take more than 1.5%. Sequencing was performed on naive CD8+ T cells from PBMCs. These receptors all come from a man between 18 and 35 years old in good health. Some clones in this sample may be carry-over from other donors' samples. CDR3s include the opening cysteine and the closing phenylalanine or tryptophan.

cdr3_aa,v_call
CASSAPTSGMPNTGELFF,TRBV7-9
CASSSSYEQYF,TRBV27
CASSTTSGGGNEQYF,TRBV2
CASSLIASQPQHF,TRBV28
CASSTPGQGIVSEKLFF,TRBV19
CASSPGPSGRKDIQYF,TRBV7-9
CASSFTGLVRYEQYF,TRBV21-1
CASSQVRAGLSYEQYF,TRBV4-1
CASSSADSYEQYF,TRBV27
CASSFSIQGGSYEQYF,TRBV7-9
CASSLGGLNTEAFF,TRBV28
CASSLTVTWEQYF,TRBV6-1
CASSEPDRPRVATNEKLFF,TRBV2
CASSLAASGSIGELFF,TRBV7-9
CASSSLTVNTEAFF,TRBV7-9
CASSVAGTSSSYEQYF,TRBV9
CASSFGTSSYEQYF,TRBV7-2
CASSEGAGQGAHEQYF,TRBV2
CAISESLGVFRNPSSYEQYF,TRBV10-3
CASSLEEGSIQYF,TRBV11-3
CASSYRDRTTFSGANVLTF,TRBV21-1
CAWSVLAGLNTGELFF,TRBV30
CSVVDRGTDTQYF,TRBV29-1
CASSSGGPNYGYTF,TRBV7-9
CASSLRLEEQYF,TRBV13
CASSPGGSSAFF,TRBV5-6
CASSLGQGKAQHF,TRBV7-8
CSARRLYEQYF,TRBV20-1